The rows below give T cell receptor beta chains drawn from one sample of a study of blood T cell repertoires in COVID-19. The table came from immunoSEQ multiplex PCR; TCRdb's copy has only in-frame clones and leaves some out. The table has 220,000 or so clones, about 83% seen once. What was sequenced was PBMCs or T cells enriched from blood (not recorded which). These receptor sequences come from a woman aged 40 to 49 who had recovered from COVID-19. The CDR3 runs from the conserved cysteine through the conserved F or W. Each record gives: J gene, D gene, V gene, clone size, CDR3 length, CDR3 protein, CDR3 DNA. A D gene is named only where the DNA matches it firmly. Where a row states a size, it is once, few, many or the class of an expanded clone; other rows omit it.

j_gene: TRBJ1-6
d_gene: TRBD1
v_gene: TRBV7-8
abundance: NA
len: 15
CDR3aa: CASSLQGANNSPLHF
CDR3nt: TGTGCCAGCAGCCTACAGGGGGCGAATAATTCACCCCTCCACTTT

j_gene: TRBJ1-3
d_gene: TRBD1
v_gene: TRBV7-9
abundance: NA
len: 15
CDR3aa: CASSLEGAPGNTIYF
CDR3nt: TGTGCCAGCAGCTTAGAGGGGGCGCCTGGAAACACCATATATTTT

j_gene: TRBJ2-3
d_gene: NA
v_gene: TRBV6-6
abundance: once
len: 15
CDR3aa: CASSQTAPRTDTQYF
CDR3nt: TGTGCCAGCAGCCAGACTGCCCCGCGTACAGATACGCAGTATTTT

j_gene: TRBJ1-4
d_gene: NA
v_gene: TRBV30
abundance: NA
len: 15
CDR3aa: CAWSATEGSGEKLFF
CDR3nt: TGTGCCTGGAGTGCCACAGAGGGAAGCGGTGAAAAACTGTTTTTT

j_gene: TRBJ2-7
d_gene: NA
v_gene: TRBV10-2
abundance: NA
len: 14
CDR3aa: CASSESRPQGEQYF
CDR3nt: TGCGCCAGCAGTGAGTCAAGGCCCCAGGGCGAGCAGTACTTC

j_gene: TRBJ2-3
d_gene: TRBD2
v_gene: TRBV5-1
abundance: NA
len: 14
CDR3aa: CASSSSGYTDTQYF
CDR3nt: TGCGCCAGCAGCTCTAGCGGTTACACAGATACGCAGTATTTT

j_gene: TRBJ1-2
d_gene: TRBD1
v_gene: TRBV10-3
abundance: NA
len: 15
CDR3aa: CATLRDRGRIYGYTF
CDR3nt: TGTGCCACCCTGAGAGACAGGGGGCGGATCTATGGCTACACCTTC

j_gene: TRBJ1-4
d_gene: NA
v_gene: TRBV3-1/TRBV3-2
abundance: NA
len: 15
CDR3aa: CASSQGREVDEKLFF
CDR3nt: TGTGCCAGCAGCCAAGGAAGGGAGGTAGATGAAAAACTGTTTTTT

j_gene: TRBJ2-2
d_gene: TRBD1
v_gene: TRBV5-1
abundance: NA
len: 17
CDR3aa: CASSFRTRTGDTGELFF
CDR3nt: TGCGCCAGCAGCTTTCGAACACGGACAGGGGACACCGGGGAGCTGTTTTTT

j_gene: TRBJ1-5
d_gene: NA
v_gene: TRBV24-1
abundance: NA
len: 12
CDR3aa: CAAHGGDQPQHF
CDR3nt: TGTGCCGCTCACGGGGGTGATCAGCCCCAGCATTTT

j_gene: TRBJ2-5
d_gene: NA
v_gene: TRBV10-3
abundance: NA
len: 14
CDR3aa: CAISERQGWETQYF
CDR3nt: TGTGCCATCAGTGAGCGTCAGGGTTGGGAGACCCAGTACTTC

j_gene: TRBJ1-3
d_gene: NA
v_gene: TRBV7-9
abundance: NA
len: 13
CDR3aa: CASSQTGGNTIYF
CDR3nt: TGTGCCAGCAGCCAAACGGGTGGAAACACCATATATTTT

j_gene: TRBJ1-5
d_gene: NA
v_gene: TRBV7-2
abundance: NA
len: 14
CDR3aa: CASSFYNSNQPQHF
CDR3nt: TGTGCCAGCAGCTTTTACAATAGCAATCAGCCCCAGCATTTT

j_gene: TRBJ2-7
d_gene: NA
v_gene: TRBV5-5
abundance: NA
len: 14
CDR3aa: CASSHKTPGYEQYF
CDR3nt: TGTGCCAGCAGCCATAAGACACCTGGCTACGAGCAGTACTTC

j_gene: TRBJ1-1
d_gene: NA
v_gene: TRBV19
abundance: once
len: 14
CDR3aa: CASRRGLMNTEAFF
CDR3nt: TGTGCCAGTAGAAGGGGACTTATGAACACTGAAGCTTTCTTT

j_gene: TRBJ2-1
d_gene: TRBD2
v_gene: TRBV6-2/TRBV6-3
abundance: NA
len: 13
CDR3aa: CASSGLEYNEQFF
CDR3nt: TGTGCCAGCAGCGGACTAGAATACAATGAGCAGTTCTTC

j_gene: TRBJ2-1
d_gene: NA
v_gene: TRBV7-3
abundance: NA
len: 14
CDR3aa: CASSRIGGNNEQFF
CDR3nt: TGTGCCAGCAGCCGGATCGGCGGGAACAATGAGCAGTTCTTC

j_gene: TRBJ2-1
d_gene: NA
v_gene: TRBV6-1
abundance: NA
len: 12
CDR3aa: CASSEYVDEQFF
CDR3nt: TGTGCCAGCAGTGAGTATGTTGATGAGCAGTTCTTC

j_gene: TRBJ2-3
d_gene: NA
v_gene: TRBV9
abundance: NA
len: 14
CDR3aa: CASSPSPGADTQYF
CDR3nt: TGTGCCAGCAGCCCCAGTCCGGGGGCAGATACGCAGTATTTT

j_gene: TRBJ1-2
d_gene: NA
v_gene: TRBV5-1
abundance: NA
len: 13
CDR3aa: CASSLEDSYGYTF
CDR3nt: TGCGCCAGCAGCTTGGAGGACAGCTATGGCTACACCTTC

j_gene: TRBJ2-5
d_gene: TRBD1
v_gene: TRBV5-1
abundance: NA
len: 14
CDR3aa: CASSTQGARETQYF
CDR3nt: TGCGCCAGCAGCACTCAGGGGGCGCGGGAGACCCAGTACTTC

j_gene: TRBJ2-3
d_gene: TRBD2
v_gene: TRBV5-1
abundance: NA
len: 17
CDR3aa: CASSAGLAGGSTDTQYF
CDR3nt: TGCGCCAGCAGCGCCGGACTAGCGGGAGGGTCCACAGATACGCAGTATTTT